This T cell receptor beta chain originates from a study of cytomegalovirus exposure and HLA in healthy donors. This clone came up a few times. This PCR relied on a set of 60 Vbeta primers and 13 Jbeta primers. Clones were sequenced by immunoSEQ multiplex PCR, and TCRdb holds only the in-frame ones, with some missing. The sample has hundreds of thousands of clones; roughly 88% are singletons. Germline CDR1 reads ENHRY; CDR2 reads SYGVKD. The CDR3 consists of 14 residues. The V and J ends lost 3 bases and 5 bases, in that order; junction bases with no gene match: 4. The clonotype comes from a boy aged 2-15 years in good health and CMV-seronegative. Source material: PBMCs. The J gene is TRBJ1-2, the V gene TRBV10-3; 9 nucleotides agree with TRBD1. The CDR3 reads CAISETGTGYGYTF. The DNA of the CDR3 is TGTGCCATCAGTGAAACCGGGACAGGGTATGGCTACACCTTC.